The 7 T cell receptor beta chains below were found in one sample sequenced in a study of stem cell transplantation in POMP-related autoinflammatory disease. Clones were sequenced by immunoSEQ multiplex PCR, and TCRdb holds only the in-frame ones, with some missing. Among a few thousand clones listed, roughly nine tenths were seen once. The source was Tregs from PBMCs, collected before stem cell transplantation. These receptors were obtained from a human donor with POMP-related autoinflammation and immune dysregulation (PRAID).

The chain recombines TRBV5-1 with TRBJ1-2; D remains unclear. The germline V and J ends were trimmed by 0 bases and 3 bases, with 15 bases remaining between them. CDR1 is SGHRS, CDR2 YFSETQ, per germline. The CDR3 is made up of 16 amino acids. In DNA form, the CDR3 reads TGCGCCAGCAGCTTGGGTCCCTCGACTGGGGACTATGGCTACACCTTC. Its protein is CASSLGPSTGDYGYTF.

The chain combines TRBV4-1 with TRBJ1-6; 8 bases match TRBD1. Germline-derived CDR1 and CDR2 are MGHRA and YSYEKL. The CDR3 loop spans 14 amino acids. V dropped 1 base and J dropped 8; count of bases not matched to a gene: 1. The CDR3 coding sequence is TGCGCCAGCAGCCAAGGGACAGGGTATTCACCCCTCCACTTT. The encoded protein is CASSQGTGYSPLHF.

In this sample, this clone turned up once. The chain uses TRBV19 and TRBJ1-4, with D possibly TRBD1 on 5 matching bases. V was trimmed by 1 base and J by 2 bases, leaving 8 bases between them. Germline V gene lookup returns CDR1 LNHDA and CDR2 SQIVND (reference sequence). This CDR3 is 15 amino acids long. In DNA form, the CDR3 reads TGTGCCAGTAGTATAGTAGCAGGGACTAATGAAAAACTGTTTTTT. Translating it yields CASSIVAGTNEKLFF.

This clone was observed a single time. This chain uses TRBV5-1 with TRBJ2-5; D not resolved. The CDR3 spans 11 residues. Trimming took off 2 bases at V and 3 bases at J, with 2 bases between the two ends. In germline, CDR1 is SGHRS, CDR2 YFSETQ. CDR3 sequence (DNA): TGCGCCAGCAGCTTTAAAGAGACCCAGTACTTC. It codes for CASSFKETQYF.

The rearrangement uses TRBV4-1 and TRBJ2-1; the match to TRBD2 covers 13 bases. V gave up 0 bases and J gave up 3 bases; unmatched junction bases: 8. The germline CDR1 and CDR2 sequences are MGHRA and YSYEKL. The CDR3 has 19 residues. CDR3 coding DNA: TGCGCCAGCAGCCAAGACCCCACGGGGACTAGCGGGGTCTACAATGAGCAGTTCTTC. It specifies CASSQDPTGTSGVYNEQFF.

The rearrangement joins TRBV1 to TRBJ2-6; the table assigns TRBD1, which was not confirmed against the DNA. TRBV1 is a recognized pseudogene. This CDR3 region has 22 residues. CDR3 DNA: TGCACCAGCAGCCATGAACAGGGGCCGCGCCAAGCTAGACTCTCTGGGGCCAACGTCCTGACTTTC. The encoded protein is CTSSHEQGPRQARLSGANVLTF.

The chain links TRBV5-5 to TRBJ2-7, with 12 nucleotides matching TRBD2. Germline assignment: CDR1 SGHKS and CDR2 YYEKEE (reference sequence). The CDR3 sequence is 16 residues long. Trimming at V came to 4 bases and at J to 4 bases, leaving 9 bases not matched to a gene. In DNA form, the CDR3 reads TGTGCCAGCAGCCGCACGGGACTAGCGGGTGCTTACGAGCAGTACTTC. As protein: CASSRTGLAGAYEQYF.